These T cell receptor beta chains were read from a single sample in a study of shared T cell receptors in the human thymus. Profiling relied on immunoSEQ multiplex PCR, and the TCRdb table lists in-frame clones only, not all of them. The sample contains some 640,000 clones, over 75% of which appear only once. In addition, the sample was reused for a study of human thymus T cells.

The sample comprised thymocytes. These receptors all come from a boy in the first two years of life with a congenital heart defect. Both conserved end residues are part of each CDR3. The order of the fields is clone size, J gene, V gene, D gene, CDR3 protein, CDR3 DNA. The D gene is left open where the match is weak. Some rows have no size entry. The others give once, few or many, or a class for an expanded clone.

-	TRBJ1-1	TRBV29-1	-	CSVEVVGGTEAFF	TGCAGCGTTGAAGTGGTCGGAGGCACTGAAGCTTTCTTT
-	TRBJ1-4	TRBV18	TRBD1	CASSPLIDRGDEKLFF	TGTGCCAGCTCACCATTGATAGACAGGGGTGATGAAAAACTGTTTTTT
few	TRBJ1-1	TRBV2	-	CASSHDMNTEAFF	TGTGCCAGCAGTCACGACATGAACACTGAAGCTTTCTTT
-	TRBJ2-7	TRBV5-6	TRBD2	CASSLEREITYEQYF	TGTGCCAGCAGCTTGGAGCGGGAAATAACCTACGAGCAGTACTTC
-	TRBJ1-2	TRBV6-5	TRBD1	CASSYCDRGRNYGYTF	TGTGCCAGCAGTTATTGCGACAGGGGGCGCAACTATGGCTACACCTTC
-	TRBJ2-1	TRBV9	TRBD2	CASSVEWAGGLNEQFF	TGTGCCAGCAGCGTAGAATGGGCGGGGGGGCTGAATGAGCAGTTCTTC
-	TRBJ1-5	TRBV19	-	CASSQGIYSFYSNQPQHF	TGTGCCAGTAGTCAGGGTATCTATTCGTTTTATAGCAATCAGCCCCAGCATTTT
-	TRBJ1-1	TRBV6-9	-	CASSYCGPTEAFF	TGTGCCAGCAGTTATTGTGGCCCCACTGAAGCTTTCTTT
-	TRBJ2-7	TRBV27	-	CASSSTEASDKTYEQYF	TGTGCCAGCAGTTCGACCGAAGCCTCGGACAAGACCTACGAGCAGTACTTC
-	TRBJ2-3	TRBV7-2	TRBD2	CASSLGGTSGRALTDTQYF	TGTGCCAGCAGCTTAGGCGGGACTAGCGGGAGGGCCCTCACAGATACGCAGTATTTT
-	TRBJ2-1	TRBV4-3	TRBD2	CASSQDTRGSSYNEQFF	TGCGCCAGCAGCCAAGATACTCGCGGGAGCTCCTACAATGAGCAGTTCTTC
-	TRBJ2-2	TRBV2	-	CASSGLQPGELFF	TGTGCCAGCAGCGGACTTCAACCCGGGGAGCTGTTTTTT
-	TRBJ2-7	TRBV11-2	TRBD1	CASSEGQVAYEQYF	TGTGCCAGCAGCGAAGGACAGGTAGCCTACGAGCAGTACTTC
once	TRBJ2-3	TRBV5-1	TRBD1	CASSPTRQGNTDTQYF	TGCGCCAGCAGTCCGACTAGACAGGGGAACACAGATACGCAGTATTTT
-	TRBJ2-7	TRBV11-2	TRBD1	CASSQVWDREYEQYF	TGTGCCAGCAGCCAAGTATGGGACAGGGAGTACGAGCAGTACTTC
-	TRBJ1-2	TRBV5-6	TRBD1	CASSLGQGDYGYTF	TGTGCCAGCAGCTTAGGGCAGGGGGACTATGGCTACACCTTC
-	TRBJ2-2	TRBV6-1	TRBD2	CASSGQRGPNTGELFF	TGTGCCAGCAGTGGACAGCGGGGCCCGAACACCGGGGAGCTGTTTTTT
-	TRBJ1-3	TRBV6-1	TRBD1	CASSGDHPHRTGFSGNTIYF	TGTGCCAGCAGTGGGGATCACCCCCACCGGACAGGCTTCTCTGGAAACACCATATATTTT
-	TRBJ2-7	TRBV18	TRBD1	CASSPNHRDRESYEQYF	TGTGCCAGCTCACCAAATCACCGGGACAGGGAAAGCTACGAGCAGTACTTC
once	TRBJ2-2	TRBV5-1	-	CASKENTGTTGELFF	TGCGCCAGCAAGGAGAATACAGGGACAACCGGGGAGCTGTTTTTT
-	TRBJ1-6	TRBV6-1	-	CASSVGKGARYNSPLHF	TGTGCCAGCAGTGTGGGAAAAGGGGCGCGCTATAATTCCCCCCTCCACTTT
-	TRBJ2-2	TRBV19	TRBD2	CASSRPSGGNTGELFF	TGTGCCAGTAGTAGGCCTAGCGGGGGGAACACCGGGGAGCTGTTTTTT
-	TRBJ1-3	TRBV7-3	-	CASSLQAGAGNTIYF	TGTGCCAGCAGCTTACAGGCAGGGGCTGGAAACACCATATATTTT
-	TRBJ2-1	TRBV11-3	TRBD2	CASSRASGEGYGEQFF	TGTGCCAGCAGCCGAGCTAGCGGGGAGGGCTATGGTGAGCAGTTCTTC
-	TRBJ2-1	TRBV20-1	-	CSAEGDEQFF	TGCAGTGCCGAGGGGGATGAGCAGTTCTTC
-	TRBJ2-1	TRBV6-4	TRBD2	CASSEGTRAPYNEQFF	TGTGCCAGCAGTGAAGGGACTAGGGCCCCCTACAATGAGCAGTTCTTC
few	TRBJ2-7	TRBV14	-	CASSQLHRDQYEQYF	TGTGCCAGCAGCCAACTGCACAGGGACCAATACGAGCAGTACTTC
-	TRBJ1-2	TRBV5-1	-	CASSLTRGTAPYYGYTF	TGCGCCAGCAGCTTGACCCGCGGGACGGCACCTTACTATGGCTACACCTTC
-	TRBJ1-1	TRBV5-1	TRBD1	CASRPNDRGLDTEAFF	TGCGCCAGCAGACCAAACGACAGGGGGCTTGACACTGAAGCTTTCTTT